One sample yielded the 25 T cell receptor beta chains listed below, sequenced in a study of cytomegalovirus exposure and HLA in healthy donors (dated by TCRdb to about 2017). Libraries came from the immunoSEQ multiplex PCR assay. A mixture of 60 forward primers for TCR Vbeta segments and 13 reverse primers for TCR Jbeta segments was used in the multiplex PCR. This is the immuneACCESS table as TCRdb keeps it, with only in-frame sequences that have V and J called. A part of the clones is gone; compared with another copy, unresolved V genes explain less than half, and the rest is unexplained. Present in this sample are 150,000 to 200,000 clones, around 80% of which were seen just once. 1.5% to 2% of the sample is held by the ten biggest clonotypes. Sequencing was carried out using PBMCs. The source is a woman aged 25 to 39 in good health and CMV-seronegative.

This clone was observed a single time. The rearrangement uses TRBV9 and TRBJ2-4; 10 bases map to TRBD2. V shed 4 bases and J 1 base; nucleotides not matched to a gene: 8. Germline V gene sequence: CDR1 SGDLS, CDR2 YYNGEE. This CDR3 region has 17 residues. The CDR3 is CASSPPTSGAAKNIQYF. The DNA for the CDR3 is TGTGCCAGCAGCCCACCCACTAGCGGGGCCGCCAAAAACATTCAGTACTTC.

The chain couples TRBV10-3 to TRBJ2-7, with 7 nucleotides matching TRBD1. The junction had 9 bases not matched to a gene; V was cut back by 0 bases and J by 7 bases. Germline V gene data show CDR1 as ENHRY and CDR2 as SYGVKD. The CDR3 runs 15 residues. DNA for the CDR3: TGTGCCATCAGTGAGTCCGGGACAGACCTTTTGGAGCAGTACTTC. As protein: CAISESGTDLLEQYF.

V is TRBV7-9 and J is TRBJ2-5, with D unclear. The CDR3 length is 12 residues. The ends were cut back, 5 bases at V and 13 bases at J, with 17 bases in the middle. From germline, CDR1 is SEHNR and CDR2 FQNEAQ (reference sequence). The CDR3 region is CASSNHQASRYF. Here the CDR3 DNA reads TGTGCCAGCAGCAATCATCAGGCTTCCCGGTACTTC.

V and J are TRBV5-4 and TRBJ1-2, with 7 bases identical to TRBD1. The ends lost 0 bases at V and 5 bases at J; junction bases unmatched: 1. The germline CDR1 and CDR2 sequences are SGHNT and YYREEE (reference sequence). This CDR3 contains 13 residues. The CDR3 is CASSLDRGYGYTF. DNA of the CDR3: TGTGCCAGCAGCTTGGACAGGGGATATGGCTACACCTTC.

This chain joins TRBV2 and TRBJ1-2; 9 bases align to TRBD1. The V and J ends lost 6 bases and 3 bases, in that order; junction bases with no gene match: 5. Looked up from germline, CDR1 is SNHLY and CDR2 is FYNNEI. This CDR3 spans 14 amino acids. DNA of the CDR3: TGTGCCAGCAGGTTACAGGGGGCCGACTATGGCTACACCTTC. Residues: CASRLQGADYGYTF.

The gene calls are TRBV9 and TRBJ2-7; possibly TRBD1 for D (6 bases). Germline CDR1 SGDLS, CDR2 YYNGEE. CDR3 length: 16 amino acids. V lost 0 bases, J lost 5 bases, and 18 bases lay in between. For the CDR3, the DNA is TGTGCCAGCAGCGTAGGAGGATGGGGGCTTGACAACGAGCAGTACTTC. This sequence encodes CASSVGGWGLDNEQYF.

This rearrangement joins TRBV6-5 to TRBJ2-5; the D gene is possibly TRBD2 (6 bases). V lost 2 bases, J lost 2 bases, and 9 bases lay in between. The CDR3 totals 14 residues. The V gene's germline CDR1 is MNHEY and CDR2 SVGAGI. The CDR3 loop reads CASSYGGLQETQYF. CDR3 bases: TGTGCCAGCAGTTACGGAGGACTACAAGAGACCCAGTACTTC.

The rearrangement uses TRBV7-2 and TRBJ2-5; 7 bases align to TRBD1. The V and J ends lost 4 bases and 0 bases, in that order; junction bases with no gene match: 8. Germline CDR1 is SGHTA and CDR2 is FQGNSA. The CDR3 runs to 16 residues. The CDR3 DNA reads as TGTGCCAGCAGCTCCTACCCACAGGGGTACCAAGAGACCCAGTACTTC. Translated: CASSSYPQGYQETQYF.

This chain's CDR3 is CASSGGYGYTF. The DNA for the CDR3 is TGTGCCAGCAGCGGCGGCTATGGCTACACCTTC. This chain joins TRBV5-4 and TRBJ1-2; the D is unclear. V was cut by 4 bases and J by 4 bases, with 5 bases left in between. From germline, CDR1 is SGHNT and CDR2 YYREEE (reference sequence). The CDR3 extends over 11 amino acids.

This clone has a handful of counts. The J gene is TRBJ1-4, the V gene TRBV2; tentative D call: TRBD1 (5 bases). In germline, CDR1 is SNHLY, CDR2 FYNNEI. Trimming stripped 5 bases from V and 0 bases from J, with 13 bases between. CDR3 size: 16 residues. The CDR3 protein is CASSRQGRTTNEKLFF. The DNA of the CDR3 is TGTGCCAGCAGTAGGCAGGGAAGGACAACTAATGAAAAACTGTTTTTT.

The chain has TRBV7-3 and TRBJ2-6; no definite D call. Trimming took off 3 bases at V and 4 bases at J, with 7 bases between the two ends. CDR1 is SGHTA and CDR2 is FQGTGA in the germline V gene. The CDR3 extends over 14 amino acids. CDR3 in amino acids: CASSLASGANVLTF. The CDR3 coding sequence is TGTGCCAGCAGCTTGGCCTCCGGGGCCAACGTCCTGACTTTC.

The genes are TRBV5-1 and TRBJ2-7; D is uncertain. CDR1 SGHRS and CDR2 YFSETQ come from the germline V gene. Trimming took 0 bases from V and 3 from J, leaving 10 bases between them. The CDR3 is made up of 14 amino acids. CDR3 region: CASSLGLGNYEQYF. CDR3 DNA: TGCGCCAGCAGCTTGGGTCTGGGCAACTACGAGCAGTACTTC.

The rearrangement uses TRBV2 and TRBJ2-2; D not resolved. The CDR3 contains 14 residues. The V gene's germline CDR1 is SNHLY and CDR2 FYNNEI. Trimming stripped 3 bases from V and 4 bases from J, with 9 bases between. CDR3 in DNA: TGTGCCAGCAGTGACACTCGTGGCACCGGGGAGCTGTTTTTT. Amino acid sequence: CASSDTRGTGELFF.

This clone was seen a few times. The rearrangement uses TRBV4-3 and TRBJ1-2; 7 bases match TRBD1. The CDR3 is 15 amino acids. With 1 base clipped from V and 5 bases from J, the junction kept 7 bases outside the gene matches. Germline loops: CDR1 LGHNA, CDR2 YSLEER. The CDR3, as DNA: TGCGCCAGCAGCCAAGGACAGGGTGAGGCTTATGGCTACACCTTC. Amino acids: CASSQGQGEAYGYTF.

This clone showed up just once. This chain uses TRBV5-1 with TRBJ2-5; TRBD2 agrees at 8 bases. Germline CDR1 is SGHRS and CDR2 is YFSETQ. This CDR3 contains 16 residues. Trimming took 1 base from V and 3 from J; bases not matched to a gene: 8. As DNA, the CDR3 is TGCGCCAGCAGCTTGCAGTCCGGGGGGGCAGAAGAGACCCAGTACTTC. Its protein product is CASSLQSGGAEETQYF.

CDR3 amino acids: CASSLFRGATSGELFF. The CDR3 DNA follows: TGTGCCAGCAGCTTGTTTCGGGGGGCAACGTCCGGGGAGCTGTTTTTT. The chain joins TRBV11-2 to TRBJ2-2; D may be TRBD2 (7 bases). Trimming removed 3 bases at V and 6 bases at J, with 17 bases between. This CDR3 is built from 16 residues. Germline assignment: CDR1 SGHAT and CDR2 FQNNGV.

This clone appeared a single time. This chain joins TRBV6-1 and TRBJ1-5; 7 positions agree with TRBD1. The V gene's germline CDR1 is MNHNS and CDR2 SASEGT. After removal of 1 base from V and 2 bases from J, the junction contained 5 bases not matched to a gene. The CDR3 sequence is 16 residues long. The CDR3 bases are TGTGCCAGCAGTGAAGTAAGGGGGCGCGGCAATCAGCCCCAGCATTTT. This codes for CASSEVRGRGNQPQHF.

This clone was counted between two and nine times. CDR3 region: CASSEDRGSLTSTDTQYF. In DNA, the CDR3 is TGTGCCAGCAGTGAGGACAGGGGGTCCTTAACTAGCACAGATACGCAGTATTTT. The chain carries TRBV2 and TRBJ2-3; 10 bases align to TRBD1. The V segment lost 3 bases and the J segment 0 bases; nucleotides outside the gene matches: 9. The length of the CDR3 is 18 residues. Per germline, CDR1 SNHLY and CDR2 FYNNEI.

The rearrangement links TRBV6-1 to TRBJ2-7; TRBD1 is a possible D gene (5 bases). Deletions cut 5 bases from V and 3 bases from J, with 11 bases between. This CDR3 has 13 amino acids. Germline CDR1 MNHNS, CDR2 SASEGT. The CDR3 DNA reads as TGTGCCAGCAGTCCTCGACAGATCTACGAGCAGTACTTC. Its translation: CASSPRQIYEQYF.

The chain is built from TRBV6-5 and TRBJ1-1; D is undetermined. V was cut by 5 bases and J by 5 bases, with 12 bases left in between. Germline assignment: CDR1 MNHEY and CDR2 SVGAGI. The CDR3 is made up of 13 amino acids. The CDR3 is CASSVSIQTEAFF. Written as DNA, the CDR3 is TGTGCCAGCAGTGTTTCCATCCAAACTGAAGCTTTCTTT.

This clone has more than one count but fewer than ten. The rearrangement uses TRBV5-1 and TRBJ2-3, with 14 bases that match TRBD2. The CDR3 loop spans 17 amino acids. Germline-derived CDR1 and CDR2 are SGHRS and YFSETQ. V was pared by 4 bases and J by 2 bases, with 6 bases of the junction left unmatched. The CDR3 protein is CASSRGLAGVSTDTQYF. The DNA of the CDR3 is TGCGCCAGCAGCAGGGGACTAGCGGGGGTGTCCACAGATACGCAGTATTTT.

The chain couples TRBV10-1 to TRBJ1-1; D is unclear. Per germline, CDR1 WNHNN and CDR2 SYGVQD (reference sequence). V was shortened by 3 bases and J by 0 bases, with 14 bases between the two germline ends. The CDR3 consists of 16 residues. As DNA, the CDR3 is TGCGCCAGCAGTGACCTTCCCGGAGTAATGAACACTGAAGCTTTCTTT. Amino acid sequence: CASSDLPGVMNTEAFF.

The rearrangement joins TRBV6-5 to TRBJ2-5, with D possibly TRBD2 on 6 matching bases. V was cut by 0 bases and J by 0 bases, with 11 bases left in between. The CDR3 extends over 16 amino acids. Germline loops: CDR1 MNHEY, CDR2 SVGAGI. This CDR3 is CASSYSIRTNQETQYF. Written as DNA, the CDR3 is TGTGCCAGCAGTTACTCGATAAGGACTAACCAAGAGACCCAGTACTTC.

J is TRBJ1-1 and V is TRBV30, with D possibly being TRBD1 (6 bases). Trimming pared 5 bases from V and 1 base from J, leaving 11 bases between. This CDR3 is built from 13 residues. Germline lookup yields CDR1 GTSNPN and CDR2 SVGIG (reference sequence). As DNA, the CDR3 is TGTGCCTGGGACAGGACATCGAACACTGAAGCTTTCTTT. Translated, it gives CAWDRTSNTEAFF.

V usage is TRBV6-1 and J usage is TRBJ1-5, with a weak D call TRBD1 (6 bases). Germline V gene data show CDR1 as MNHNS and CDR2 as SASEGT. This CDR3 contains 15 residues. Trimming took off 7 bases at V and 1 base at J, with 14 bases between the two ends. The CDR3 region has the DNA TGTGCCAGCAAGATCCAGGGGATGAGCAATCAGCCCCAGCATTTT. The encoded protein is CASKIQGMSNQPQHF.